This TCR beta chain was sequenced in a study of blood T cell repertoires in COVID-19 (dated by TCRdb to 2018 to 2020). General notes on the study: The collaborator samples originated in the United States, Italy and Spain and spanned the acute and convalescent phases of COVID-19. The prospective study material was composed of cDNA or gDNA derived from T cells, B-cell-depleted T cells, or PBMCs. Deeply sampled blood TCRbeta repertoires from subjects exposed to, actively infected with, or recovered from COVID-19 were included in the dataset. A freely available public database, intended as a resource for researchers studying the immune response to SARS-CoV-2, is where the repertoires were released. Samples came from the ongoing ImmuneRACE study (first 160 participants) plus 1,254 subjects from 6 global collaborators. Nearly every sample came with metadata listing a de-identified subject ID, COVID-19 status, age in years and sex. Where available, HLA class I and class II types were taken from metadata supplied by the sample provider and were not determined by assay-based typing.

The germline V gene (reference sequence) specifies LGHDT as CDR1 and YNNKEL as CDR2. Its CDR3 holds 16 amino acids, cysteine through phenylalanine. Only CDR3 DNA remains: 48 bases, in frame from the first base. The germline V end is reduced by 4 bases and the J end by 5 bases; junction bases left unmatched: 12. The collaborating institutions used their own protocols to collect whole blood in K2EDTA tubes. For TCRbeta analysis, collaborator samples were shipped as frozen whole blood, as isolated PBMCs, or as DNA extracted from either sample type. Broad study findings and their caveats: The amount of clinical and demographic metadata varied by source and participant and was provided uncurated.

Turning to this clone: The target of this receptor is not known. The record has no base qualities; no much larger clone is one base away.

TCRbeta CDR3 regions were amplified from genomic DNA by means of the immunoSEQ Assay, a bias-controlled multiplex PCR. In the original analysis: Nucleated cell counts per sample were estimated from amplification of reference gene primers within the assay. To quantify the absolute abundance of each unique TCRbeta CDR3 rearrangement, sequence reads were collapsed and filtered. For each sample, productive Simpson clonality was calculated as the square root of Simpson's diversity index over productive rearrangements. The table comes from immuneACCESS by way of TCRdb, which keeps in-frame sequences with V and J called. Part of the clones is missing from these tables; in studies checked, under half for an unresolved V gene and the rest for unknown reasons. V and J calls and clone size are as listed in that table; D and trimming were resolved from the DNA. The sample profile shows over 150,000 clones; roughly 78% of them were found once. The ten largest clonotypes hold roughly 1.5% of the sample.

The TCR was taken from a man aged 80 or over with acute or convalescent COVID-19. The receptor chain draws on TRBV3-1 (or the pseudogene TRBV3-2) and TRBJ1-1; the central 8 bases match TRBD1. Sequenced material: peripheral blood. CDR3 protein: CASSRNLDRVGTEAFF. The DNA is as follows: TGTGCCAGCAGCCGCAACTTGGACAGGGTAGGGACTGAAGCTTTCTTT.